This TCR beta chain was captured in a study of immune cell composition in non-small cell lung cancer. Study-level results: Dominant in vivo tumour-associated clones were not shown to share tumour-reactive sequences. In adenocarcinoma, maximal tumour-associated clone frequency tracked TIL tumour reactivity.

TCRdb keeps only in-frame clones here, not all; method: immunoSEQ multiplex PCR. This sample has 2,500 to 4,000 clones, with about 83% found just once. CDR1 is SGHVS, CDR2 FQNEAQ, per germline. The CDR3 is 12 amino acids. V was cut by 2 bases and J by 10 bases, with 9 bases left in between. This clone showed up just once. Its specificity is unknown. The rearrangement joins TRBV7-8 to TRBJ1-5; possible D gene TRBD1, 5 bases. Sequencing was carried out using lung tumor tissue. The sequence derives from a human donor with non-small cell lung cancer. CDR3 sequence reads: CASSLPGGPQHF. The DNA of the CDR3 is TGTGCCAGCAGCTTACCCGGGGGACCCCAGCATTTT.